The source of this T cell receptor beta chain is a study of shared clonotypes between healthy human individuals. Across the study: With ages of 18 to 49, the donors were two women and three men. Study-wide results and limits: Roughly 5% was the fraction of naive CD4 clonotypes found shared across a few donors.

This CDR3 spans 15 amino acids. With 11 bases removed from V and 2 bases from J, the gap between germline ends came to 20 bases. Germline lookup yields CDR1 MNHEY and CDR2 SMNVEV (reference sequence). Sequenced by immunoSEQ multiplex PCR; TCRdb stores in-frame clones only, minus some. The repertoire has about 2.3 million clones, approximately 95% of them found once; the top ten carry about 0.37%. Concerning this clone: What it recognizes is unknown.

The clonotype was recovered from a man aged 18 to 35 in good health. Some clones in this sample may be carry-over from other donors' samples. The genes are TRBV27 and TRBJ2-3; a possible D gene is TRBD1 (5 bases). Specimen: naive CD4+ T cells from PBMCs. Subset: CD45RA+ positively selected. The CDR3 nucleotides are TGTGCCTCCAACGGACACGGACGGACCACAGATACGCAGTATTTT. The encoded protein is CASNGHGRTTDTQYF.